The 12 T cell receptor beta chains given below trace back to one sample, sequenced in a study of T-cell reconstitution after alpha-beta-depleted transplantation in children. TCRbeta library preparation incorporated unique molecular identifiers. One entry per CDR3 protein, called by TCRdb with MiXCR from the PCR reads. The sample lists about 900,000 distinct CDR3 sequences, about 31% occurring once. Sequenced material: PBMCs, mostly from graft donor cells, taken 360 days after TCRalphabeta/CD19-depleted stem cell transplant. These receptors all stem from a boy under two years old who had a stem cell transplant for SCID, so the T cells may come from the graft donor.

This clonotype occurred a few times. This chain links TRBV6-2 or TRBV6-3 with TRBJ2-5; 8 bases line up with TRBD1. Germline values: CDR1 MNHEY, CDR2 SVGEGT. The J segment lost 5 bases and the V segment lost 2 bases, leaving 7 bases of the junction unmatched. The CDR3 has 15 amino acids. CDR3 nucleotide sequence: TGTGCCAGCAGTTACGAACAGGGGGACGGGGAGACCCAGTACTTC. This encodes CASSYEQGDGETQYF.

The chain employs TRBV7-9 and TRBJ2-7; either TRBD1 or TRBD2 may supply D (5 bases each). The V and J ends lost 1 base and 0 bases respectively, with 10 bases between them. The V gene's germline CDR1 is SEHNR and CDR2 FQNEAQ (reference sequence). The CDR3 has 15 residues. CDR3 amino acids: CASSLDGAVSYEQYF. CDR3 bases: TGTGCCAGCAGCTTAGACGGGGCCGTCTCCTACGAGCAGTACTTC.

The J gene is TRBJ1-6, the V gene TRBV30, with unresolved D. CDR1 GTSNPN and CDR2 SVGIG come from the germline V gene (reference sequence). Between the trimmed V and J ends, which lost 4 bases and 5 bases, there was a span of 18 bases. The CDR3 loop spans 16 amino acids. The CDR3 is CAWTEDPTPNNSPLHF. DNA for the CDR3: TGTGCCTGGACTGAAGACCCGACACCAAATAATTCACCCCTCCACTTT.

The chain couples TRBV20-1 to TRBJ1-1; D call uncertain. Germline V gene lookup returns CDR1 DFQATT and CDR2 SNEGSKA (reference sequence). Trimming cost V 2 bases and J 1 base, with 8 bases left between them. This CDR3 comprises 13 residues. The CDR3, as DNA: TGCAGTGCTAGAACCTCCAGGAACACTGAAGCTTTCTTT. This translates into CSARTSRNTEAFF.

There are many counts of this clonotype. The V gene is TRBV5-1, the J gene TRBJ2-2; D is possibly TRBD2 (6 bases). Germline CDR1 SGHRS, CDR2 YFSETQ. V lost 0 bases, J lost 1 base, and 7 bases lay in between. The CDR3 runs to 15 residues. The CDR3 nucleotides read TGCGCCAGCAGCTTGGTGGGACTGAACACCGGGGAGCTGTTTTTT. Translation: CASSLVGLNTGELFF.

This clonotype was counted once. The gene calls are TRBV15 and TRBJ2-1; 12 nucleotides line up with TRBD2. Germline CDR1 reads LNHNV; CDR2 reads YYDKDF (reference sequence). After removal of 0 bases from V and 16 bases from J, the junction contained 13 bases not matched to a gene. The CDR3 has 16 residues. This CDR3 is CATSRDPWALAGGLFF. The CDR3 region has the DNA TGTGCCACCAGCAGAGATCCCTGGGCACTAGCGGGGGGCCTATTCTTC.

The chain joins TRBV7-9 to TRBJ2-3; D might be TRBD1 or TRBD2, each matching 6 bases. The CDR3 spans 16 residues. CDR1 is SEHNR and CDR2 is FQNEAQ in the germline V gene (reference sequence). Trimming left V 2 bases short and J 4 bases short, with 16 bases between. CDR3 in DNA: TGTGCCAGCAGCTTATTTGACAACAGGGACTCAGATACGCAGTATTTT. This gives the protein CASSLFDNRDSDTQYF.

V gene TRBV6-5 combines with J gene TRBJ1-6, with 8 bases that match TRBD1. The CDR3 is 16 residues long. J lost 9 bases, V lost 2 bases, and 9 bases had no gene match. Germline V gives CDR1 MNHEY, CDR2 SVGAGI. For the CDR3, the DNA is TGTGCCAGCAGTTACGCGAAGACAGGGGAAGGTTCACCCCTCCACTTT. Encoded protein: CASSYAKTGEGSPLHF.

The J gene is TRBJ2-2, the V gene TRBV20-1; D possibly corresponds to TRBD2 (6 bases). Between the trimmed V and J ends, which lost 0 bases and 4 bases, there was a span of 15 bases. CDR1 and CDR2 (germline): DFQATT, SNEGSKA (reference sequence). This CDR3 region has 16 residues. Written as DNA, the CDR3 is TGCAGTGCTAGAGATTTTTCTCAGGGAGGCACCGGGGAGCTGTTTTTT. Encoded protein: CSARDFSQGGTGELFF.

The chain links TRBV24-1 to TRBJ2-7, with D possibly being TRBD2 (6 bases). The CDR3 is 14 amino acids. V lost 5 bases and J 2 bases, leaving 12 bases between the germline ends. Germline V CDR1 and CDR2: KGHDR, SFDVKD. The CDR3, as DNA: TGTGCCACCAGTGGGGGAGGTTCCACCTACGAGCAGTACTTC. Amino acids: CATSGGGSTYEQYF.

This clonotype was seen only a few times. This chain connects TRBV27 to TRBJ2-7; no firm D call. V was cut by 4 bases and J by 2 bases, with 12 bases left in between. CDR1 and CDR2 from the germline V gene are MNHEY and SMNVEV (reference sequence). CDR3 length: 14 amino acids. The chain's CDR3 is CASSSNIFPYEQYF. The CDR3 DNA reads as TGTGCCAGCAGTTCCAACATTTTTCCCTACGAGCAGTACTTC.

This chain links TRBV28 with TRBJ2-3; D gene uncertain. Germline V gene lookup returns CDR1 MDHEN and CDR2 SYDVKM. Trimming left V 5 bases short and J 4 bases short, with 10 bases between. This CDR3 contains 13 residues. CDR3 DNA: TGTGCCAGCAGTCCGTCTTGGCCAGATACGCAGTATTTT. Translating gives CASSPSWPDTQYF. Filled out from reference TRBV28 and TRBJ2-3, the complete variable domain reads DVKVTQSSRYLVKRTGEKVFLECVQDMDHENMFWYRQDPGLGLRLIYFSYDVKMKEKGDIPEGYSVSREKKERFSLILESASTNQTSMYLCASSPSWPDTQYFGPGTRLTVL.